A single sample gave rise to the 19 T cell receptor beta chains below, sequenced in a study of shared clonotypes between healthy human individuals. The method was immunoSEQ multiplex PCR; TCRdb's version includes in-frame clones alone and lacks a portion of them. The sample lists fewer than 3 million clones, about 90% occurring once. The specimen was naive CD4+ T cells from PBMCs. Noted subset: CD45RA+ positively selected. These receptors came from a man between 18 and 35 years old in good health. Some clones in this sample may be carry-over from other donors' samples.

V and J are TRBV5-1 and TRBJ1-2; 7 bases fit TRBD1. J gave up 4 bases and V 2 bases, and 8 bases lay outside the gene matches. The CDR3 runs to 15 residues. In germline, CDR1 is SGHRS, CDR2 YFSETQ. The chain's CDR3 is CASSLRQGGSYGYTF. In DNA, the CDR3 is TGCGCCAGCAGCTTAAGACAGGGTGGCTCCTATGGCTACACCTTC.

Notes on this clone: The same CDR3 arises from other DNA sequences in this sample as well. CDR3 loop: CASSREGQETQYF. The CDR3 DNA sequence: TGCGCCAGCAGTAGGGAGGGGCAAGAGACCCAGTACTTC. This chain joins TRBV5-1 and TRBJ2-5, with 7 nucleotides matching TRBD2. CDR3 size: 13 residues. Unmatched junction bases numbered 3, after V lost 5 bases and J lost 2 bases. Germline V gene lookup returns CDR1 SGHRS and CDR2 YFSETQ.

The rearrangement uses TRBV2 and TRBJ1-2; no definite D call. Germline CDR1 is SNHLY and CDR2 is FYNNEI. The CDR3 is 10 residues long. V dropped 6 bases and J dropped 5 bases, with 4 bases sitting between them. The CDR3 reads CASREYGYTF. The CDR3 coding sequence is TGTGCCAGCAGAGAATATGGCTACACCTTC.

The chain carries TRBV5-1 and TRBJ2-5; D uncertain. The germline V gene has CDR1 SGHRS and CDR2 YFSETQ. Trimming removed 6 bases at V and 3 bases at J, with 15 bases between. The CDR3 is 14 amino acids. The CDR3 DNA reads TGCGCCAGCAAGGTCGGTAGGAACGAAGAGACCCAGTACTTC. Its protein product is CASKVGRNEETQYF.

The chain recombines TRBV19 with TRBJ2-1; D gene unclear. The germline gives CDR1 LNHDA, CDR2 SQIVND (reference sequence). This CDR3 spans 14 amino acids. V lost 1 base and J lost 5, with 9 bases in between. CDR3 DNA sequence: TGTGCCAGTAGTATAGTACGTGGGGACAATGAGCAGTTCTTC. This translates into CASSIVRGDNEQFF.

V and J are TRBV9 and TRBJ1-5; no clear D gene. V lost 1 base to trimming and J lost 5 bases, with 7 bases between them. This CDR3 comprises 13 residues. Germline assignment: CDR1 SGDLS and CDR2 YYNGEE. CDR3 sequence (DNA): TGTGCCAGCAGCGTAACCTTCGATCAGCCCCAGCATTTT. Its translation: CASSVTFDQPQHF.

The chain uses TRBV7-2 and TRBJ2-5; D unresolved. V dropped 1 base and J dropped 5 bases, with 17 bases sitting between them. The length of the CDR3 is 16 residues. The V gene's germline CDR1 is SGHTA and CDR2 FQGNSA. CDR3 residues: CASSLDTNRARETQYF. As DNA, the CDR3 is TGTGCCAGCAGCTTAGACACAAACCGAGCCCGGGAGACCCAGTACTTC.

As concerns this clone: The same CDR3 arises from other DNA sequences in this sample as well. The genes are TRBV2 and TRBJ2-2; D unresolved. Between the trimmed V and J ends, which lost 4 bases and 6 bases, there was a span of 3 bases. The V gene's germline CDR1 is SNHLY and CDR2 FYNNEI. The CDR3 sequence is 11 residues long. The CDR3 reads CASSVSGELFF. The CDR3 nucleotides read TGTGCCAGCAGTGTTTCCGGGGAGCTGTTTTTT. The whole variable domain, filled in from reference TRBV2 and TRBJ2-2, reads EPEVTQTPSHQVTQMGQEVILRCVPISNHLYFYWYRQILGQKVEFLVSFYNNEISEKSEIFDDQFSVERPDGSNFTLKIRSTKLEDSAMYFCASSVSGELFFGEGSRLTVL.

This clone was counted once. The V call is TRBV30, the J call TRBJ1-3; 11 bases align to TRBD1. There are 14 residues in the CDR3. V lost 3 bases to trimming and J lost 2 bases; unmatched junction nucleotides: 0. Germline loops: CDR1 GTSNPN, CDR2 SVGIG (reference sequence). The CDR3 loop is CAWRGQGAGNTIYF. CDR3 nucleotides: TGTGCCTGGAGGGGACAGGGGGCTGGAAACACCATATATTTT.

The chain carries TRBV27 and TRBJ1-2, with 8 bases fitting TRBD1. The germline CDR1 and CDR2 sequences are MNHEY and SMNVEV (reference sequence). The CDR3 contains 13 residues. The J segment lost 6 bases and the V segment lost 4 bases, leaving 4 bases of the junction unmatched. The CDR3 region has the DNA TGTGCCAGCAGTTCAGACAGGGGAAATGGCTACACCTTC. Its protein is CASSSDRGNGYTF.

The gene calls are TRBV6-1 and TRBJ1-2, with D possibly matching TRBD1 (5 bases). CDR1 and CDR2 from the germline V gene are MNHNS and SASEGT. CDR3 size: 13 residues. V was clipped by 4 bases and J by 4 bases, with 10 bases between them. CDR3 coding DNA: TGTGCCAGCAGTGCCACGGGGCTCTATGGCTACACCTTC. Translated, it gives CASSATGLYGYTF.

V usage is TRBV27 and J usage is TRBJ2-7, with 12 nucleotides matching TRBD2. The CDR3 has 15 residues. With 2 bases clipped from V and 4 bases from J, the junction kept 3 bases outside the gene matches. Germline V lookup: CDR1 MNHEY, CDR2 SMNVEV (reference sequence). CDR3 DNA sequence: TGTGCCAGCAGTTTAGATGGACTAGCGGGATACGAGCAGTACTTC. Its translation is CASSLDGLAGYEQYF.

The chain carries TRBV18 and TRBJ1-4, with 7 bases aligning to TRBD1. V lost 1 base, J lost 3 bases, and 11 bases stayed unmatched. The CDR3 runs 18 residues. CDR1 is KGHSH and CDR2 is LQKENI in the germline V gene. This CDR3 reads CASSPRTAEGQANEKLFF. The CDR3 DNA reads TGTGCCAGCTCACCACGAACCGCGGAAGGACAGGCTAATGAAAAACTGTTTTTT.

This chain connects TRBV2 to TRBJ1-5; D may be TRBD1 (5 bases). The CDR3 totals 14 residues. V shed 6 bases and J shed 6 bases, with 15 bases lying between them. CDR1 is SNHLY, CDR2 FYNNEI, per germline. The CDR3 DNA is TGTGCCAGCAGGGGATCGACAGCCCTTCAGCCCCAGCATTTT. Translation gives CASRGSTALQPQHF.

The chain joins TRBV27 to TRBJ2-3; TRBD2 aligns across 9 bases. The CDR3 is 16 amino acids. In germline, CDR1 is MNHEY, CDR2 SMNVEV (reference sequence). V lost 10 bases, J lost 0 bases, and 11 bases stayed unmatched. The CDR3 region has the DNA TGTGCCAACACTCCCAGGGCGGGAGGGAGCACAGATACGCAGTATTTT. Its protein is CANTPRAGGSTDTQYF.

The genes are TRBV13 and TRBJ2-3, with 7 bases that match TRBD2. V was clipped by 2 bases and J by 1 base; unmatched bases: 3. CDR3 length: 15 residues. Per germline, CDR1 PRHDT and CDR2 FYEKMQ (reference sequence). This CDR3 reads CASSLKREGTDTQYF. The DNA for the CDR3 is TGTGCCAGCAGCTTAAAACGGGAGGGCACAGATACGCAGTATTTT.

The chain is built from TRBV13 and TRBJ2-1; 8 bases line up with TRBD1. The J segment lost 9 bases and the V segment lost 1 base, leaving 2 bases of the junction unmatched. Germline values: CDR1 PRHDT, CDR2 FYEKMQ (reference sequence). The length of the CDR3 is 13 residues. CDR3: CASSLAGGLEQFF. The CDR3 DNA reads TGTGCCAGCAGCTTAGCAGGGGGCCTTGAGCAGTTCTTC.

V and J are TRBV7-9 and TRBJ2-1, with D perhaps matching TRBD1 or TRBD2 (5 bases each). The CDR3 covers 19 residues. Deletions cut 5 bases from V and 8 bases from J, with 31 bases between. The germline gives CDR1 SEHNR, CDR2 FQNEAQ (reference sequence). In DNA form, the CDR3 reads TGTGCCAGCAGCCTCCTTAGTGGGGATAGCGAGGGGTGGAAAGATGAGCAGTTCTTC. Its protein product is CASSLLSGDSEGWKDEQFF.

Written as DNA, the CDR3 is TGCGCCAGCAGCTTAGGGGGAGTCCTCCCGGATGAGCAGTTCTTC. It is translated as CASSLGGVLPDEQFF. The J gene is TRBJ2-1, the V gene TRBV5-1; tentatively, D is TRBD1 (6 bases). V lost 2 bases, J lost 8 bases, and 17 bases lay in between. Germline CDR1 and CDR2: SGHRS and YFSETQ. The CDR3 length is 15 residues.